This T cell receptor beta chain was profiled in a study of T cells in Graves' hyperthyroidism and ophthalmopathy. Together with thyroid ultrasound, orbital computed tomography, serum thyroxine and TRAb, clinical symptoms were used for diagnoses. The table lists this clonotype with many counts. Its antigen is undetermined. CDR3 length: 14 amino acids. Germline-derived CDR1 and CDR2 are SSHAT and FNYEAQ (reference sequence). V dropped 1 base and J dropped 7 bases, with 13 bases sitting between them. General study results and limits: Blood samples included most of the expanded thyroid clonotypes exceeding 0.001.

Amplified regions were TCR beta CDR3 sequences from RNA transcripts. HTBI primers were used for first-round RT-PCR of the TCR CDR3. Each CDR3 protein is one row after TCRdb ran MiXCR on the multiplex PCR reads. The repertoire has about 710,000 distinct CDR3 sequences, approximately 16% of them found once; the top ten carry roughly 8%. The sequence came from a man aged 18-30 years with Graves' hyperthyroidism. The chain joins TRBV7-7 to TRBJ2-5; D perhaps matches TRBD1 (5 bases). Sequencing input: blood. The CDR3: CASSLEGPTGTQYF. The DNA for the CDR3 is TGTGCCAGCAGCTTAGAGGGGCCCACGGGGACCCAGTACTTC.